The clone carrying this T cell receptor beta chain was counted a few times. Its antigen is not known. This sample was taken from a study of response to subunit inactivated influenza vaccine. TCRdb ran MiXCR on the RT-PCR reads and lists one entry per CDR3 protein. The sample contains fewer than 700,000 distinct CDR3 sequences, over 10% of which appear only once. The CDR3 sequence is 14 residues long. Germline V gene lookup returns CDR1 SGHTA and CDR2 FQGNSA. V shed 1 base and J shed 10 bases, with 13 bases lying between them. Study-level findings and limits: The authors suggested that every seasonal influenza vaccination recruits few new T cells.

This TCR derives from a man aged 45-65 years who received an inactivated influenza vaccine. The genes are TRBV7-2 and TRBJ1-4; possibly TRBD1 for D (5 bases). Sequenced material: PBMCs from blood, taken 35 to 45 days after vaccination. The chain's CDR3 is CASSLDVAGRKLFF. The CDR3 bases are TGTGCCAGCAGCTTAGATGTCGCAGGGCGAAAACTGTTTTTT. Full variable domain (outside the CDR3, taken from reference TRBV7-2 and TRBJ1-4): GAGVSQSPSNKVTEKGKDVELRCDPISGHTALYWYRQSLGQGLEFLIYFQGNSAPDKSGLPSDRFSAERTGGSVSTLTIQRTQQEDSAVYLCASSLDVAGRKLFFGSGTQLSVL.